The 3 T cell receptor beta chains below all came from one sample that was sequenced in a study of T-cell memory formation after mild COVID-19 (dated by TCRdb to the early 2020s). Libraries were made using 5' RACE. Sequencing was performed on an Illumina NovaSeq 6000. The raw public reads went through TCRdb reprocessing: fastp at Q25, MiXCR clone calling, in-frame beta chains kept. Under each unique CDR3 protein, matching rows form one entry showing the most common genes and DNA. The sample table contains hundreds of thousands of distinct CDR3 sequences; only one count was recorded for roughly 20% of them. About 8.8% of the sample is taken by the ten largest. Input material: PBMCs or a T cell subset sorted from them (not recorded which). Receptors originate from an adult woman who had mild COVID-19 (a few samples of this study predate the infection). The sample titles of this study are shuffled in the database, so cell type and time point are left out; the donor was told from shared clones.

The table lists this clonotype with a few counts. The V call is TRBV12-3 or TRBV12-4, the J call TRBJ2-3; 10 bases line up with TRBD2. J lost 2 bases, V lost 10 bases, and 12 bases had no gene match. This CDR3 has 16 residues. Here the CDR3 DNA reads TGTGCCACCAGGCAGAGCGGGAGGGCTCTCACAGATACGCAGTATTTT. Translating gives CATRQSGRALTDTQYF.

V usage is TRBV9 and J usage is TRBJ2-7; 7 bases are shared with TRBD2. CDR1 SGDLS and CDR2 YYNGEE come from the germline V gene. Trimming at V came to 0 bases and at J to 2 bases, leaving 5 bases not matched to a gene. The CDR3 consists of 15 residues. In nucleotides, the CDR3 is TGTGCCAGCAGCGTAGGATCCCTAGCGGCCTACGAGCAGTACTTC. It encodes CASSVGSLAAYEQYF.

The sample holds a few counts of this clonotype. One end of the junction is discordant with germline, which a read error may explain. The V gene is TRBV7-7, the J gene TRBJ2-2, with D possibly being TRBD1 or TRBD2 (5 bases each). The germline V gene encodes CDR1 SSHAT and CDR2 FNYEAQ (reference sequence). The CDR3 spans 14 residues. The CDR3 loop reads CASSRDGVGGELFF. CDR3 nucleotides: TGTGCTAGCAGCCGGGACGGGGTCGGCGGGGAGCTGTTTTTT. The full variable domain, in which reference TRBV7-7 and TRBJ2-2 provide the parts outside the CDR3, is GAGVSQSPRYKVTKRGQDVTLRCDPISSHATLYWYQQALGQGPEFLTYFNYEAQPDKSGLPSDRFSAERPEGSISTLTIQRTEQRDSAMYRCASSRDGVGGELFFGEGSRLTVL.